Sequencing of this T cell receptor (beta chain) was carried out in a study of graft-versus-host responses after intestinal transplantation (dated by TCRdb to the early 2020s). The study in broad terms: Recipients received multivisceral, liver-intestinal, or isolated intestinal transplants. The cohort enrolled under 25 intestinal transplant recipients including one retransplant, and a few patients lacking pretransplant specimens were excluded. To identify alloreactive clones, pre-transplant mixed lymphocyte reaction products were sequenced and compared with unstimulated pre-transplant donor and recipient T cells. Anti-thymocyte globulin induction was given to all recipients, followed by maintenance tacrolimus and steroids for approximately three years. Donor T cell macrochimerism was defined as a peak of at least 4% donor T cells among recipient peripheral blood mononuclear cells. Bulk TCR-beta CDR3 sequencing was used to track graft-versus-host and host-versus-graft alloreactive T cell clones in the graft, circulation and bone marrow after intestinal transplantation. Samples from three later patients were sequenced in-house on an Illumina MiSeq with MiXCR processing rather than by the commercial service.

The library was built by means of the immunoSEQ multiplex PCR assay. For most patients, genomic DNA was isolated using the Qiagen DNeasy Blood and Tissue Kit and was shipped frozen to Adaptive Biotechnologies for TCR sequencing. For most patients, high-throughput TCR-beta CDR3 sequencing of genomic DNA was performed by Adaptive Biotechnologies. Under the source paper's analysis protocol: TCR sequencing data were retrieved from Adaptive's ImmunoSEQ software for about 17 patients, whereas three other patients were processed with MiXCR and VDJtools. To correct CD4 versus CD8 sorting errors, sequences present in both subsets at a frequency ratio below 5:1 were removed. CDR3 nucleotide sequences shared by donor and recipient were removed because the origin of these sequences could not be assigned. To count as alloreactive, a clone needed at least 2-fold expansion over unstimulated cells and a minimum CFSE-low frequency of 0.002% (template counts) or 0.001% (read counts). Clones detected in sequenced pre-transplant spleen, lymph node, or MLR CFSE-low populations of the donor or recipient were defined as mappable. The cumulative frequency of alloreactive clones was calculated as a percentage of all sequences, weighted by copy number. TCRdb obtained this table from immuneACCESS and retained in-frame rearrangements with V and J assigned. These tables miss some clones; where compared with another copy, unresolved V genes account for less than half of the shortfall, and the remainder is unexplained. V and J calls and clone size are given by that table; D and trimming were obtained from the DNA. Here the sample has 95,000 to 110,000 clones; roughly 87% occur a single time. 0.71% of the sample is taken by the ten largest.

Looking up the germline V gene yields CDR1 SGHTA and CDR2 FQGNSA. Trimming at the junction amounts to 1 base on V and 3 bases on J, and the germline ends lie 7 bases apart. From the cysteine through the phenylalanine, the CDR3 covers 13 amino acids. Left in the record is the CDR3 DNA by itself, 39 bases read in frame from the first base. What the research found in general, with its limitations: GvH clones were found in recipient bone marrow, and some of the GvH clones appeared earlier in ileal mucosa or blood, which is consistent with an intestinal mucosal origin. In the allografts of patients with donor T cell macrochimerism, GvH to HvG T cell clonal ratios were high. Conclusions were limited by the relatively low number and heterogeneity of intestinal transplant patients. Early after transplant, declines in HvG clones were associated with peak levels of circulating GvH clones.

Details on this clone: The target of this receptor is not known. Base-call qualities are not available, and no considerably larger clone is one nucleotide away. Other DNA variants within this sample encode the same CDR3.

The sample's time point, from its label and the paper: cells obtained before transplantation from donor or recipient. CD3+CD4+ and CD3+CD8+ populations were FACS-sorted from unstimulated pre-transplant donor and recipient cells taken from spleen or lymph nodes. This chain is built from TRBV7-2 and TRBJ2-7; the D region possibly corresponds to TRBD1 (5 bases align). The origin of this receptor is a human donor who was the organ donor for an intestinal transplant. Material: unstimulated CD4+ T cells sorted from spleen or lymph node cells, obtained before transplant. The DNA sequence follows: TGTGCCAGCAGCTTAGATAGGGGCTACGAGCAGTACTTC. It specifies CASSLDRGYEQYF.